This TCR beta chain was found in a study of cytomegalovirus exposure and HLA in healthy donors. Study findings and constraints: Later on, an analysis showed TCR association rates differing by HLA locus, with DRB1 the most and HLA-C the fewest.

A remark on this clone: Its antigen is not identified.

Vbeta (60) and Jbeta (13) primers were used in the PCR. TCRdb's table, derived via immunoSEQ multiplex PCR, lists solely in-frame clones and lacks some. Of 130,000 or so clones listed, more than 60% are singletons. Sequencing input: PBMCs. The sequence came from a man between 18 and 35 years old in good health and CMV-seronegative.

DNA of the CDR3: TGCGCCAGCAGCCATACAGGCCCGGGGGCTGAAGCTTTCTTT. Translating gives CASSHTGPGAEAFF. V is TRBV4-1 and J is TRBJ1-1; D is perhaps TRBD1 (5 bases). The CDR3 is made up of 14 amino acids. Germline values: CDR1 MGHRA, CDR2 YSYEKL. V was shortened by 3 bases and J by 6 bases, with 14 bases between the two germline ends.